This T cell receptor beta chain was identified in a study of blood T cell repertoires in COVID-19. Study information: Sites in the United States, Italy and Spain provided acute and convalescent COVID-19 samples.

The table came from immunoSEQ multiplex PCR; TCRdb's copy has only in-frame clones and leaves some out. The sample lists approximately 83,000 clones, roughly 71% seen once, with approximately 9.3% in the top ten. Germline assignment: CDR1 SQVTM and CDR2 ANQGSEA. The CDR3 covers 19 residues. Trimming removed 1 base from V and 4 bases from J; junction bases left unmatched: 21. The sample was peripheral blood. The TCR sequence derives from a woman of 80 years or more with acute or convalescent COVID-19. V usage is TRBV29-1 and J usage is TRBJ1-1; TRBD1 matches 7 bases. The CDR3, as DNA: TGCAGCGTTGAAGGAGTGCGGTCAGGGGGGTCGCGTGGGGCCACTGAAGCTTTCTTT. It encodes CSVEGVRSGGSRGATEAFF.